Listed here are 29 T cell receptor beta chains from one sample, sequenced in a study of cytomegalovirus exposure and HLA in healthy donors. Vbeta (60) and Jbeta (13) primers were used in the PCR. Clones were sequenced by immunoSEQ multiplex PCR, and TCRdb holds only the in-frame ones, with some missing. The sample contains over 85,000 clones, around four fifths of which appear only once. Sequencing used PBMCs. The receptor set was obtained from a man between 40 and 49 years old in good health and CMV-seronegative.

This sequence joins TRBV5-1 and TRBJ1-6; 7 nucleotides agree with TRBD1. The CDR3 covers 17 residues. CDR1 SGHRS and CDR2 YFSETQ come from the germline V gene. V was clipped by 2 bases and J by 9 bases; unmatched bases: 14. The CDR3 sequence: CASSFTGARLSASPLHF. The DNA for the CDR3 is TGCGCCAGCAGCTTTACAGGGGCACGGCTATCGGCTTCACCCCTCCACTTT.

This clone was seen just once. The chain combines TRBV18 with TRBJ1-1; 9 bases are shared with TRBD1. J was trimmed by 0 bases and V by 4 bases; bases with no gene match: 3. Germline V CDR1 and CDR2: KGHSH, LQKENI. This CDR3 contains 15 residues. CDR3 protein: CASSRGQGMNTEAFF. CDR3 bases: TGTGCCAGCTCACGCGGACAGGGGATGAACACTGAAGCTTTCTTT.

This sequence joins TRBV10-2 and TRBJ1-5; D gene ambiguous. Germline CDR1 is WSHSY and CDR2 is SAAADI. The CDR3 extends over 14 amino acids. V was trimmed by 6 bases and J by 2 bases, leaving 11 bases between them. The DNA of the CDR3 is TGCGCCAGCAGCGACTGGGTCGGCAATCAGCCCCAGCATTTT. Protein sequence: CASSDWVGNQPQHF.

The chain joins TRBV19 to TRBJ1-1; D ambiguous. The ends were cut back, 1 base at V and 0 bases at J, with 6 bases in the middle. This CDR3 contains 14 residues. Germline loops: CDR1 LNHDA, CDR2 SQIVND (reference sequence). In nucleotides, the CDR3 is TGTGCCAGTAGTATAGGTGAGGTGAACACTGAAGCTTTCTTT. Translated: CASSIGEVNTEAFF.

The chain links TRBV7-9 to TRBJ1-1, with D perhaps matching TRBD1 (6 bases). The germline CDR1 and CDR2 sequences are SEHNR and FQNEAQ (reference sequence). V was shortened by 2 bases and J by 13 bases, with 14 bases between the two germline ends. The length of the CDR3 is 12 residues. The chain's CDR3 is CASSLRQGWVFF. The DNA of the CDR3 is TGTGCCAGCAGCTTACGTCAGGGGTGGGTTTTCTTT.

J is TRBJ2-2 and V is TRBV4-3; D gene ambiguous. Germline-derived CDR1 and CDR2 are LGHNA and YSLEER. The CDR3 extends over 16 amino acids. The germline V and J ends were trimmed by 1 base and 5 bases, with 14 bases remaining between them. The CDR3 DNA is TGCGCCAGCAGCCAAGCAGTGTCCCTCCCAACCGGGGAGCTGTTTTTT. It translates to CASSQAVSLPTGELFF.

This clone turned up a few times. The chain is built from TRBV12-5 and TRBJ2-2; the match to TRBD2 covers 13 bases. CDR3 length equals 19 residues. Trimming removed 3 bases from V and 0 bases from J; junction bases left unmatched: 7. Germline lookup yields CDR1 LGHNT and CDR2 FRNRAP. The CDR3 nucleotides are TGTGCTAGTGGTTTCACCACTAGCGGGGGGGCATCGAACACCGGGGAGCTGTTTTTT. Translating gives CASGFTTSGGASNTGELFF.

The CDR3 sequence: CASRAQTANSGNTIYF. CDR3 nucleotide sequence: TGTGCCAGCAGGGCCCAGACAGCCAACTCTGGAAACACCATATATTTT. The chain recombines TRBV28 with TRBJ1-3; the D gene is possibly TRBD1 (5 bases). Germline CDR1 and CDR2: MDHEN and SYDVKM. Deletions cut 6 bases from V and 0 bases from J, with 15 bases between. This CDR3 has 16 amino acids.

CDR3 in DNA: TGTGCCACCGGCAGTGGGGTCGGGGGGGCCCTAGAGACCCAGTACTTC. Its protein product is CATGSGVGGALETQYF. The chain uses TRBV10-3 and TRBJ2-5, with 8 positions matching TRBD2. Germline V lookup: CDR1 ENHRY, CDR2 SYGVKD. The CDR3 has 16 amino acids. V dropped 10 bases and J dropped 4; count of bases not matched to a gene: 17.

In DNA, the CDR3 is TGTGCCATCAGTGCCTCCGGGGGGGGTTTGGGCACTGAAGCTTTCTTT. Its protein is CAISASGGGLGTEAFF. The gene calls are TRBV10-3 and TRBJ1-1, with D possibly TRBD1 on 5 matching bases. Trimming stripped 4 bases from V and 4 bases from J, with 19 bases between. CDR3 length: 16 residues. Per germline, CDR1 ENHRY and CDR2 SYGVKD.

The gene calls are TRBV7-3 and TRBJ2-2, with TRBD1 as a possible D gene (6 bases). CDR3 length equals 15 residues. Germline loops: CDR1 SGHTA, CDR2 FQGTGA. V was pared by 1 base and J by 5 bases, with 11 bases between. For the CDR3, the DNA is TGTGCCAGCAGCTTAAGGGGGCTGGGTACCGGGGAGCTGTTTTTT. It is translated as CASSLRGLGTGELFF.

The chain combines TRBV5-1 with TRBJ2-6, with 8 positions matching TRBD1. V lost 0 bases, J lost 2 bases, and 4 bases stayed unmatched. CDR1 is SGHRS and CDR2 is YFSETQ in the germline V gene. This CDR3 is 17 amino acids long. The CDR3: CASSLEARGPGANVLTF. The CDR3 DNA follows: TGCGCCAGCAGCTTGGAGGCCAGGGGGCCTGGGGCCAACGTCCTGACTTTC.

The chain uses TRBV18 and TRBJ2-2, with 8 bases fitting TRBD1. Germline loops: CDR1 KGHSH, CDR2 LQKENI. The CDR3 covers 16 residues. The trim removed 6 bases at V and 6 bases at J, leaving 12 bases unmatched. The CDR3 nucleotides read TGTGCCAGCTCTGTTCCAGGGGGCAAAGGGCCCGGGGAGCTGTTTTTT. Translated, it gives CASSVPGGKGPGELFF.

The V gene is TRBV7-9, the J gene TRBJ1-2; no firm D call. The CDR3 sequence is 15 residues long. In germline, CDR1 is SEHNR, CDR2 FQNEAQ (reference sequence). V lost 4 bases and J 5 bases, leaving 17 bases between the germline ends. As DNA, the CDR3 is TGTGCCAGCAGCTCCCTTTTCGGGGTAGGGTATGGCTACACCTTC. It yields the protein CASSSLFGVGYGYTF.

This sequence joins TRBV6-4 and TRBJ1-5, with D unclear. V lost 5 bases and J lost 2, with 25 bases in between. The CDR3 is 19 residues long. The germline gives CDR1 MRHNA, CDR2 SNTAGT. CDR3 sequence reads: CASSPEVIFIMMGNQPQHF. For the CDR3, the DNA is TGTGCCAGCAGTCCCGAGGTAATTTTTATCATGATGGGCAATCAGCCCCAGCATTTT.

CDR3 nucleotides: TGCGCCAGCAGCCGGGAGGCGTCAGCTAACTATGGCTACACCTTC. Translating it yields CASSREASANYGYTF. V and J are TRBV4-3 and TRBJ1-2; D not certain. The germline CDR1 and CDR2 sequences are LGHNA and YSLEER. Trimming shortened V by 4 bases and J by 0 bases, and 12 bases separated the two germline ends. The CDR3 sequence is 15 residues long.

V is TRBV2 and J is TRBJ1-2; possible D gene TRBD1, 5 bases. Trimming cost V 1 base and J 6 bases, with 15 bases left between them. The germline gives CDR1 SNHLY, CDR2 FYNNEI. The CDR3 has 15 amino acids. CDR3 loop: CASSEGTPTPDGYTF. The CDR3 nucleotides read TGTGCCAGCAGTGAAGGGACACCGACCCCGGATGGCTACACCTTC. The complete variable domain, with remaining parts taken from reference TRBV2 and TRBJ1-2, reads EPEVTQTPSHQVTQMGQEVILRCVPISNHLYFYWYRQILGQKVEFLVSFYNNEISEKSEIFDDQFSVERPDGSNFTLKIRSTKLEDSAMYFCASSEGTPTPDGYTFGSGTRLTVV.

The rearrangement links TRBV9 to TRBJ1-2; tentatively, D is TRBD1 (6 bases). V was clipped by 3 bases and J by 2 bases, with 11 bases between them. Per germline, CDR1 SGDLS and CDR2 YYNGEE. CDR3 length: 14 residues. The CDR3 spells CASSDNGQNYGYTF. CDR3 coding DNA: TGTGCCAGCAGCGATAATGGACAGAACTATGGCTACACCTTC. Together with reference TRBV9 and TRBJ1-2, the CDR3 gives the full variable domain: DSGVTQTPKHLITATGQRVTLRCSPRSGDLSVYWYQQSLDQGLQFLIQYYNGEERAKGNILERFSAQQFPDLHSELNLSSLELGDSALYFCASSDNGQNYGYTFGSGTRLTVV.

V and J are TRBV6-5 and TRBJ1-1; D may be TRBD1 (5 bases). Trimming took 5 bases from V and 4 from J, leaving 11 bases between them. CDR1 is MNHEY and CDR2 is SVGAGI in the germline V gene. This CDR3 contains 13 residues. CDR3 amino acids: CASSLDSSTEAFF. DNA of the CDR3: TGTGCCAGCAGTCTAGACAGTTCCACTGAAGCTTTCTTT.

The rearrangement links TRBV18 to TRBJ1-2; TRBD1 might be the D (6 bases). There are 15 residues in the CDR3. Trimming removed 2 bases from V and 3 bases from J, with 13 bases in between. CDR1 and CDR2 from the germline V gene are KGHSH and LQKENI. The CDR3 region has the DNA TGTGCCAGCTCACCAAGGGGGATGCTTGACTATGGCTACACCTTC. Translated, it gives CASSPRGMLDYGYTF.

This clone has a handful of counts. The gene calls are TRBV11-2 and TRBJ2-2; D perhaps matches TRBD1 (6 bases). V was cut by 1 base and J by 6 bases, with 15 bases left in between. CDR3 length: 16 residues. CDR1 is SGHAT, CDR2 FQNNGV, per germline. The CDR3 DNA is TGTGCCAGCAGCTTAGTAGGGCCCAGGGGAGCCGGGGAGCTGTTTTTT. Translating gives CASSLVGPRGAGELFF.

This clone was observed a few times. The genes are TRBV5-1 and TRBJ2-3; TRBD1 is a possible D gene (6 bases). Germline assignment: CDR1 SGHRS and CDR2 YFSETQ. The V end was cut by 7 bases, the J end by 6 bases, with 15 bases between. The length of the CDR3 is 13 residues. The CDR3 loop is CASYQGRLDTQYF. The CDR3 bases are TGCGCCAGCTATCAGGGGCGGTTGGATACGCAGTATTTT.

The J gene is TRBJ1-5, the V gene TRBV30; TRBD1 agrees at 8 bases. CDR1 GTSNPN and CDR2 SVGIG come from the germline V gene (reference sequence). V lost 2 bases, J lost 2 bases, and 14 bases stayed unmatched. The CDR3 is made up of 18 amino acids. Here the CDR3 reads CAWSRRQGFSFRNQPQHF. The DNA of the CDR3 is TGTGCCTGGAGTAGGAGACAGGGGTTTTCTTTTCGCAATCAGCCCCAGCATTTT.

This chain uses TRBV6-4 with TRBJ2-5, with 8 positions matching TRBD2. The better agreement between TRBJ2-7 and the DNA end casts doubt on the J call. CDR1 is MRHNA and CDR2 is SNTAGT in the germline V gene. This CDR3 contains 14 residues. CDR3 in amino acids: CASSEVAGTYEQYF. The CDR3 DNA sequence: TGTGCCAGCAGTGAAGTAGCGGGGACCTACGAGCAGTACTTC.

The V call is TRBV5-1, the J call TRBJ2-3, with TRBD2 matching over 7 bases. Germline V gives CDR1 SGHRS, CDR2 YFSETQ. This CDR3 region has 16 residues. The V gene end was trimmed by 3 bases and the J gene end by 3 bases; junction bases not matched to a gene: 10. Here the CDR3 reads CASSWGGDLGTDTQYF. DNA of the CDR3: TGCGCCAGCAGCTGGGGAGGGGATTTGGGGACAGATACGCAGTATTTT. The full variable domain, in which reference TRBV5-1 and TRBJ2-3 provide the parts outside the CDR3, is KAGVTQTPRYLIKTRGQQVTLSCSPISGHRSVSWYQQTPGQGLQFLFEYFSETQRNKGNFPGRFSGRQFSNSRSEMNVSTLELGDSALYLCASSWGGDLGTDTQYFGPGTRLTVL.

The CDR3 protein is CASSPSRPGGYGYTF. The DNA of the CDR3 is TGTGCCAGCAGCCCTTCTCGGCCAGGGGGCTATGGCTACACCTTC. The V gene is TRBV13, the J gene TRBJ1-2; 7 bases map to TRBD1. The CDR3 is 15 residues long. Germline CDR1 reads PRHDT; CDR2 reads FYEKMQ (reference sequence). V was clipped by 5 bases and J by 4 bases; unmatched bases: 10.

This clone was observed once. This chain links TRBV15 with TRBJ1-1; D gene unclear. CDR1 and CDR2 (germline): LNHNV, YYDKDF (reference sequence). Trimming removed 0 bases from V and 10 bases from J, with 6 bases in between. The CDR3 spans 11 residues. CDR3 sequence reads: CATSRDLRAFF. The CDR3, as DNA: TGTGCCACCAGCAGAGATTTGAGAGCTTTCTTT. Full variable domain (missing parts from reference TRBV15 and TRBJ1-1): DAMVIQNPRYQVTQFGKPVTLSCSQTLNHNVMYWYQQKSSQAPKLLFHYYDKDFNNEADTPDNFQSRRPNTSFCFLDIRSPGLGDTAMYLCATSRDLRAFFGQGTRLTVV.

A single count supports this clone. Written as DNA, the CDR3 is TGTGCCAGCAGAACAGGTGTTAGCTCTGGGGCCAACGTCCTGACTTTC. This codes for CASRTGVSSGANVLTF. The chain carries TRBV2 and TRBJ2-6, with a possible D match to TRBD1 (5 bases). Trimming took off 6 bases at V and 0 bases at J, with 12 bases between the two ends. Per germline, CDR1 SNHLY and CDR2 FYNNEI. The CDR3 has 16 residues.

The V gene is TRBV5-1, the J gene TRBJ2-5; TRBD1 agrees at 10 bases. V dropped 4 bases and J dropped 5; count of bases not matched to a gene: 8. Germline CDR1 is SGHRS and CDR2 is YFSETQ. The CDR3 length is 15 residues. As DNA, the CDR3 is TGCGCCAGCAGCCCGGGGGGGACAGGGGCGGAGACCCAGTACTTC. Translated: CASSPGGTGAETQYF.